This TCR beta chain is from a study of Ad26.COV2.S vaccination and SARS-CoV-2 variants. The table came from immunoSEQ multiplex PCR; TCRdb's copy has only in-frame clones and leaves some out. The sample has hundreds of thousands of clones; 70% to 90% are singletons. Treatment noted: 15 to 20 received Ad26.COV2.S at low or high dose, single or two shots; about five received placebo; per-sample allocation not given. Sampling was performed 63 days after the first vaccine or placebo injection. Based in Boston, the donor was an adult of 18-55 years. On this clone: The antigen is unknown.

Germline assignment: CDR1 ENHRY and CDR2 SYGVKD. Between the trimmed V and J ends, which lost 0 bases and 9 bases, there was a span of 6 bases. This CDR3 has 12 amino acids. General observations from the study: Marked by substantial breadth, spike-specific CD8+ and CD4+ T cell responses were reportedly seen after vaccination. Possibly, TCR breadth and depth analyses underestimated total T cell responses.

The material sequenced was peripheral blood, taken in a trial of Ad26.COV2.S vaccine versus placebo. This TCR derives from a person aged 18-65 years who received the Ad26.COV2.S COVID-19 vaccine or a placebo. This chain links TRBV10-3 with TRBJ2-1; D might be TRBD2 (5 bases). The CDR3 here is CAISESRVEQFF. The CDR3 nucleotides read TGTGCCATCAGTGAGTCGCGGGTTGAGCAGTTCTTC.